This entry lists 16 T cell receptor beta chains sequenced from one sample in a study of T cells after yellow fever vaccination. MiXCR, run by TCRdb on the 5' RACE reads, gives a single entry per CDR3 protein. The table shows about 580,000 distinct CDR3 sequences, with roughly a sixth occurring only once. The input for sequencing was PBMCs, taken around 5 days after the first yellow fever vaccination. All receptors come from a man aged 18 to 30 who received the YFV17D yellow fever vaccine.

The chain carries TRBV5-1 and TRBJ2-2, with 10 bases matching TRBD1. CDR3 length: 15 residues. Germline values: CDR1 SGHRS, CDR2 YFSETQ. V was clipped by 3 bases and J by 6 bases; unmatched bases: 5. This chain's CDR3 is CASSYGQGVAGELFF. CDR3 nucleotide sequence: TGCGCCAGCAGCTATGGACAGGGGGTCGCCGGGGAGCTGTTTTTT.

The rearrangement uses TRBV5-1 and TRBJ1-1; D is ambiguous. The CDR3 runs 15 residues. V shed 3 bases and J shed 0 bases, with 12 bases lying between them. From germline, CDR1 is SGHRS and CDR2 YFSETQ. CDR3 nucleotides: TGCGCCAGCAGCTCTACTCCAGAGATGAACACTGAAGCTTTCTTT. Amino acid sequence: CASSSTPEMNTEAFF.

This clonotype has a handful of counts. The CDR3 DNA follows: TGTGCCAGCAGGACCCAAGGACAGTTCTACGAGCAGTACTTC. Residues: CASRTQGQFYEQYF. The chain uses TRBV5-4 and TRBJ2-7; D possibly corresponds to TRBD1 (6 bases). This CDR3 comprises 14 residues. V was pared by 5 bases and J by 3 bases, with 15 bases between. CDR1 is SGHNT and CDR2 is YYREEE in the germline V gene (reference sequence).

The V and J genes are TRBV29-1 and TRBJ1-1, with 7 nucleotides matching TRBD1. Germline V lookup: CDR1 SQVTM, CDR2 ANQGSEA. CDR3 length: 13 amino acids. V shed 5 bases, J shed 1 base, and the junction held 4 bases outside the gene matches. This CDR3 reads CSVRGTANTEAFF. The CDR3 region has the DNA TGCAGCGTTCGGGGGACAGCGAACACTGAAGCTTTCTTT.

This clonotype was counted between two and nine times. A single base separates this from a much larger clone, so it may be a read error. This sequence joins TRBV11-2 and TRBJ2-7, with TRBD1 identical over 9 bases. Germline V gene sequence: CDR1 SGHAT, CDR2 FQNNGV. The CDR3 has 13 residues. V was clipped by 6 bases and J by 3 bases; unmatched bases: 3. The CDR3 DNA reads TGTGCCAGCAGGTTGACAGGGGGCTACGAGCAGTACTTC. This codes for CASRLTGGYEQYF.

This clonotype was seen only a few times. The genes are TRBV7-2 and TRBJ2-3; the match to TRBD2 covers 12 bases. V dropped 5 bases and J dropped 4; count of bases not matched to a gene: 10. The CDR3 extends over 17 amino acids. Per germline, CDR1 SGHTA and CDR2 FQGNSA. CDR3: CASSRLGLAGGPDTQYF. CDR3 nucleotide sequence: TGTGCCAGCAGCCGACTCGGTCTAGCGGGGGGGCCAGATACGCAGTATTTT.

The gene calls are TRBV19 and TRBJ2-5; D is unclear. Germline CDR1 and CDR2: LNHDA and SQIVND (reference sequence). V was pared by 3 bases and J by 5 bases, with 4 bases between. The CDR3 length is 11 residues. Here the CDR3 DNA reads TGTGCCAGTAGTATCTCGGAGACCCAGTACTTC. It yields the protein CASSISETQYF.

The genes are TRBV10-3 and TRBJ2-5; no firm D call. CDR3 length: 12 residues. Per germline, CDR1 ENHRY and CDR2 SYGVKD. Trimming cost V 3 bases and J 4 bases, with 6 bases left between them. In DNA, the CDR3 is TGTGCCATCAGTGACCAGTCAGAGACCCAGTACTTC. This codes for CAISDQSETQYF.

The chain carries TRBV15 and TRBJ1-5; perhaps TRBD1 as D (5 bases). The CDR3 extends over 13 amino acids. Per germline, CDR1 LNHNV and CDR2 YYDKDF (reference sequence). Trimming pared 1 base from V and 8 bases from J, leaving 9 bases between. CDR3 loop: CATSRVGVKPQHF. CDR3 coding DNA: TGTGCCACCAGCAGAGTGGGGGTCAAGCCCCAGCATTTT.

This clonotype turned up a few times. The genes are TRBV20-1 and TRBJ2-1; the match to TRBD2 covers 7 bases. This CDR3 has 15 amino acids. Germline V gives CDR1 DFQATT, CDR2 SNEGSKA (reference sequence). Trimming cost V 6 bases and J 4 bases; bases outside gene matches: 12. CDR3 bases: TGCAGTGCCCCGGTGGGGGGGGGACGTTACAATGAGCAGTTCTTC. It encodes CSAPVGGGRYNEQFF.

The DNA of the CDR3 is TGTGCCAGCAGCGAACAAGGCCGGGGGCCTTTCTATGGCTACACCTTC. This encodes CASSEQGRGPFYGYTF. The chain recombines TRBV9 with TRBJ1-2, with D perhaps matching TRBD1 (6 bases). Between the trimmed V and J ends, which lost 3 bases and 4 bases, there was a span of 19 bases. Germline CDR1 reads SGDLS; CDR2 reads YYNGEE. CDR3 size: 16 residues.

This clonotype was seen at least ten times. The rearrangement links TRBV3-1 to TRBJ2-2; D is ambiguous. The length of the CDR3 is 14 residues. Between the trimmed V and J ends, which lost 3 bases and 2 bases, there was a span of 7 bases. Germline CDR1 is LGHDT and CDR2 is YNNKEL (reference sequence). The DNA for the CDR3 is TGTGCCAGCAGCCAGGGGTTTAACACCGGGGAGCTGTTTTTT. It codes for CASSQGFNTGELFF.

This clonotype was counted only a few times. This rearrangement joins TRBV15 to TRBJ2-5; the match to TRBD1 covers 9 bases. Germline V gene data show CDR1 as LNHNV and CDR2 as YYDKDF (reference sequence). CDR3 length: 15 amino acids. V was clipped by 1 base and J by 2 bases; unmatched bases: 2. CDR3 region: CATSRGGTGQETQYF. The CDR3 DNA is TGTGCCACCAGCAGAGGGGGGACAGGGCAAGAGACCCAGTACTTC.

A few counts support this clonotype. The chain carries TRBV5-5 and TRBJ2-7; D may be TRBD1 (6 bases). Germline CDR1 reads SGHKS; CDR2 reads YYEKEE (reference sequence). The CDR3 runs 14 residues. Trimming removed 0 bases at V and 2 bases at J, with 9 bases between. This CDR3 reads CASSLVDSPYEQYF. CDR3 in DNA: TGTGCCAGCAGCTTGGTGGACAGCCCCTACGAGCAGTACTTC.

The J gene is TRBJ2-7, the V gene TRBV15; 8 nucleotides line up with TRBD1. Germline trimming cut 2 bases from V and 5 bases from J; bases unmatched to any gene: 5. Germline CDR1 reads LNHNV; CDR2 reads YYDKDF (reference sequence). The CDR3 length is 14 residues. CDR3 loop: CATSRMDRDHEQYF. The CDR3, as DNA: TGTGCCACCAGCAGAATGGACAGGGACCACGAGCAGTACTTC.

For this clonotype: An end of the junction differs from the germline gene, which may be a read error. The rearrangement joins TRBV4-1 to TRBJ2-5; D may be TRBD2 (5 bases). This CDR3 contains 14 residues. Germline CDR1 is MGHRA and CDR2 is YSYEKL. The CDR3 protein is CTSSQGGSRETQYF. The CDR3 region has the DNA TGCACCAGCAGCCAAGGAGGCAGCCGGGAGACCCAGTACTTC.